What follows is one TCR beta chain and its context. A multiplex PCR was run with 60 Vbeta primers and 13 Jbeta primers. TCRdb's copy holds only in-frame clones and misses some; the assay was immunoSEQ multiplex PCR. The sample holds roughly 150,000 clones, around three quarters seen once. These data are taken from a study of cytomegalovirus exposure and HLA in healthy donors. J was trimmed by 5 bases and V by 5 bases; bases with no gene match: 6. The CDR3 covers 15 residues. Germline V gene lookup returns CDR1 SGHTA and CDR2 FQGTGA. This sequence originates from a middle-aged man in good health and CMV-seronegative. Sequenced sample: PBMCs. The chain is built from TRBV7-3 and TRBJ1-2; 12 bases line up with TRBD1. CDR3 nucleotide sequence: TGTGCCAGCAGCCCGGGACAGGGGGCTGGGTATGGCTACACCTTC. Amino acids: CASSPGQGAGYGYTF.